These 9 T cell receptor beta chains were sequenced from one sample in a study of shared clonotypes between healthy human individuals. The assay was immunoSEQ multiplex PCR, and TCRdb's table has in-frame clones only and misses some. Among approximately 600,000 clones, about 95% were seen once, and the ten largest hold approximately 0.11%. Terminally differentiated effector memory CD45RA+ cells were left out of the naive CD8 fraction, which was CD45RO-negative and positively selected for CCR7. Sequenced material: naive CD8+ T cells sorted from blood. Receptors originate from a woman in her twenties or thirties in good health.

This chain connects TRBV27 to TRBJ2-7; unclear D gene. V lost 0 bases and J 4 bases, leaving 10 bases between the germline ends. Per germline, CDR1 MNHEY and CDR2 SMNVEV (reference sequence). There are 14 residues in the CDR3. The CDR3 sequence: CASSLSLGMYEQYF. In DNA, the CDR3 is TGTGCCAGCAGTTTATCCCTCGGAATGTACGAGCAGTACTTC.

The chain recombines TRBV5-1 with TRBJ2-5, with 7 bases fitting TRBD2. V shed 2 bases and J 2 bases; nucleotides not matched to a gene: 9. The CDR3 runs to 16 residues. Germline CDR1 and CDR2: SGHRS and YFSETQ. DNA for the CDR3: TGCGCCAGCAGCTTCCCCTCTAGCGGCTTACAAGAGACCCAGTACTTC. Its protein product is CASSFPSSGLQETQYF.

The chain links TRBV6-5 to TRBJ2-1; TRBD2 is a possible D gene (6 bases). Germline V gene data show CDR1 as MNHEY and CDR2 as SVGAGI. V was clipped by 0 bases and J by 3 bases, with 6 bases between them. The length of the CDR3 is 14 residues. Here the CDR3 reads CASSYSTSYNEQFF. The CDR3 region has the DNA TGTGCCAGCAGTTACTCGACTAGCTACAATGAGCAGTTCTTC.

V gene TRBV2 combines with J gene TRBJ2-3; 10 nucleotides agree with TRBD1. Trimming removed 6 bases from V and 4 bases from J; junction bases left unmatched: 10. CDR1 and CDR2 (germline): SNHLY, FYNNEI. This CDR3 has 16 residues. Here the CDR3 DNA reads TGTGCCAGCAGGCATTCGGGACAGGGGATATCAGATACGCAGTATTTT. Protein: CASRHSGQGISDTQYF.

This clone has just one count. The chain employs TRBV27 and TRBJ1-1; TRBD1 matches 8 bases. V was pared by 0 bases and J by 6 bases, with 3 bases of the junction left unmatched. Germline lookup yields CDR1 MNHEY and CDR2 SMNVEV (reference sequence). There are 14 residues in the CDR3. CDR3 in amino acids: CASSLSGRGPEAFF. The CDR3 bases are TGTGCCAGCAGTTTATCGGGCAGGGGGCCTGAAGCTTTCTTT.

The chain uses TRBV5-4 and TRBJ2-3; D might be TRBD1 (6 bases). In germline, CDR1 is SGHNT, CDR2 YYREEE (reference sequence). The CDR3 is 15 amino acids. Trimming took off 1 base at V and 2 bases at J, with 11 bases between the two ends. The CDR3 bases are TGTGCCAGCAGCTTGCCAGGGGACACCACAGATACGCAGTATTTT. Its translation: CASSLPGDTTDTQYF.

The genes are TRBV19 and TRBJ1-3; D may be TRBD1 (6 bases). Per the germline V gene, CDR1 is LNHDA and CDR2 is SQIVND (reference sequence). V dropped 7 bases and J dropped 10 bases, with 14 bases sitting between them. The CDR3 has 12 amino acids. The DNA for the CDR3 is TGTGCCAGTACCCTCGTAGGGGGGACCATATATTTT. Translated: CASTLVGGTIYF.

The rearrangement links TRBV7-9 to TRBJ2-5, with 9 bases that match TRBD2. With V trimmed by 5 bases and J by 5 bases, 9 bases remained unmatched. The CDR3 sequence is 15 residues long. Per the germline V gene, CDR1 is SEHNR and CDR2 is FQNEAQ (reference sequence). The CDR3 loop is CASSGLARSGETQYF. The CDR3 DNA follows: TGTGCCAGCAGCGGACTAGCGAGATCCGGGGAGACCCAGTACTTC.

This clone was seen just once. V and J are TRBV19 and TRBJ2-7, with D tentatively TRBD2 (5 bases). This CDR3 has 13 amino acids. The V end lost 4 bases, the J end lost 0 bases, and 7 bases lay between the germline ends. Germline V lookup: CDR1 LNHDA, CDR2 SQIVND (reference sequence). CDR3 amino acids: CASSTGSSYEQYF. The CDR3 bases are TGTGCCAGTAGTACGGGAAGCTCCTACGAGCAGTACTTC.